The sequence of this TCR beta chain was determined in a study of CD8 T cell repertoires and HIV-1 epitope variants (dated by TCRdb to 2018 to 2020). Some background on the complete study: T cells were stimulated in separate culture wells with each of twenty-five peptides representing autologous and known Gag and Nef epitope variants. Cultures ran for about 10 days in IMDM with gentamicin, with half-media changes on days 3 and 7 adding IL-2, IL-7 and IL-15. A CMV, EBV and flu peptide pool, the Ebola AY9 epitope as negative control, and a no-peptide well were included as control conditions. An aliquot of 1M T cells was saved as an uncultured baseline condition, separate from the 75 to 95 T cell cultures. A total of approximately 77 T cell cultures were run, with each culture condition performed in triplicate except for one peptide, which was performed in duplicate. The epitopes tested were three Gag epitope families plus Nef HW9 and YT9. T cells were enriched using the EasySep Human T Cell Enrichment Kit and were co-cultured with equal numbers of autologous T cell-negative cells serving as antigen-presenting cells. On the study overall, not on this receptor specifically: Only TCR beta chains were identified by the assay, and proliferation to antigen, not T cell function or cytokine profile, was indicated. About 5 clonotypes recognized the Nef KF9 family and one clonotype recognized the HW9 family, while no responses were seen to the TAALDMSHF plasma variant. Nine antigen-specific TCR beta clonotypes were identified, and five or six of them appeared cross-reactive for autologous or known escape epitope variants.

To note about this clone: Its antigen remains unidentified. No much larger clone is present one base from it, and per-base qualities are unavailable.

The EasySep Human CD8+ T Cell Enrichment Kit was used on day 10 to isolate CD8+ T cells from every culture. V is clipped by 0 bases and J by 0 bases, and the sequence between their germline boundaries is 16 bases long. CDR1 and CDR2 are read off the germline V gene as SGHRS and YFSETQ. The CDR3, from cysteine to phenylalanine, totals 18 residues. Kept here is only the CDR3 DNA, which spans 54 bases and is read in frame from base 1. TCR beta CDR3 regions were sequenced at survey depth on the immunoSEQ platform. The QIAamp DNA micro kit was used to extract genomic DNA from every cultured and uncultured CD8+ T cell population. Turning to the authors' computational methods: Samples with fewer than 5,000 productive reads were excluded, resulting in the removal of about 7% of the roughly 75 HIV peptide-stimulated cultures. A MANAFEST web app trimmed sequences to CDR3 and removed nonproductive sequences, CDR3s under 5 amino acids, and those not starting C or ending F/W. Antigen-specific clonotypes had to expand in at least 2 of 3 replicates versus no-peptide control at FDR 0.01, only within one epitope family. A frequency at least fivefold higher than in wells stimulated with peptides from other epitope families was additionally required for specific clonotypes. TCRdb retrieved this table from immuneACCESS and kept in-frame rearrangements only. Not all clones are present; in checked studies, unresolved V genes account for under half, and no reason is known for the remainder. The DNA gave D and trimming, while V, J and clone size come from that table. The sample includes about 7,000 clones, with more than 55% observed a single time. More than 35% of the sample comes from the top ten.

The specimen was cultured CD8+ T cells derived from PBMCs. The receptor comes from a male donor with HIV. The V gene is TRBV5-1 and the J gene is TRBJ1-3, with the D gene not confidently named. The sequenced DNA: TGCGCCAGCAGCTTGGCCAAAAGGGCAGAGAGCTCTGGAAACACCATATATTTT. Its translation reads: CASSLAKRAESSGNTIYF.